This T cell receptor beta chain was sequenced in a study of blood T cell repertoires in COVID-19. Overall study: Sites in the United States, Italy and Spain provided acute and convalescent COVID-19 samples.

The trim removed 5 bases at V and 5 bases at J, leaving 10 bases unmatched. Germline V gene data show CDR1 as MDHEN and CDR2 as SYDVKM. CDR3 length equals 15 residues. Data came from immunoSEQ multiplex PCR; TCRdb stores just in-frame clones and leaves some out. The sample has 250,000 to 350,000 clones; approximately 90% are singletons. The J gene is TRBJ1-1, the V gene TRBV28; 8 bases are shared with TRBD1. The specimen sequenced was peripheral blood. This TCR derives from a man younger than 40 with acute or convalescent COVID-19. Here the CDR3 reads CASSLPTDRATEAFF. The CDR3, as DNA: TGTGCCAGCAGTCTCCCCACGGACAGGGCAACTGAAGCTTTCTTT.